Reported below is one T cell receptor (beta chain). What it binds is unknown. A much larger clone sits a single nucleotide away, making a read error possible. The data originate from a study of circulating CD8 cells and anti-PD-1 response in melanoma. For the study at large: Nivolumab was given intravenously at 3 mg/kg every 2 weeks. Overall study results and limits: Experiments were generally run without replicates. The cohort mixed treatment-naive and previously treated patients. Clonotype sharing was highest between DPOS and TIGIT subsets.

The CDR3 spans 14 residues. Germline V lookup: CDR1 SNHLY, CDR2 FYNNEI. V lost 0 bases and J lost 3, with 7 bases in between. Four subsets defined by PD-1 and/or TIGIT were sorted from live CD3+CD8+TCRalphabeta+ cells. Each library started from roughly 15 ng of total RNA using the QIAseq Immune Repertoire TCR panel. Via MiXCR, TCRdb re-called the reads, giving one row per CDR3 protein. The sample lists about 1,300 distinct CDR3 sequences, about 10% seen once, with roughly an eighth in the top ten. The TCR originated in a human donor with melanoma. The specimen was CD8+ T cells from PBMCs, collected at baseline or after one month of anti-PD-1 therapy (not recorded which). This chain links TRBV2 with TRBJ2-3; TRBD2 might be the D (5 bases). CDR3 nucleotide sequence: TGTGCCAGCAGTGAAGCGAGGGATACAGATACGCAGTATTTT. Amino acid sequence: CASSEARDTDTQYF.